Below, 12 T cell receptor beta chains from the same sample are listed, as sequenced in a study of T-cell reconstitution after alpha-beta-depleted transplantation in children. During its preparation, the TCRbeta library received unique molecular identifiers. TCRdb processed the PCR reads anew with MiXCR; each CDR3 protein has one entry. Of some 840,000 distinct CDR3 sequences listed, around 15% are singletons. Material: PBMCs, mostly from graft donor cells, obtained 360 days after TCRalphabeta/CD19-depleted stem cell transplant. The origin of the receptors is a male patient younger than 18 who had a stem cell transplant for acute lymphoblastic leukemia, so the T cells may come from the graft donor.

This clonotype was detected ten times or more. This chain uses TRBV5-1 with TRBJ2-7, with D possibly TRBD1 on 5 matching bases. Germline CDR1 reads SGHRS; CDR2 reads YFSETQ. The ends were cut back, 0 bases at V and 3 bases at J, with 13 bases in the middle. The CDR3 spans 15 residues. The CDR3 DNA sequence: TGCGCCAGCAGCTTGGCCCCCGGACAAAACTACGAGCAGTACTTC. The encoded protein is CASSLAPGQNYEQYF.

The V and J genes are TRBV10-3 and TRBJ2-1; 9 positions agree with TRBD2. The germline V gene encodes CDR1 ENHRY and CDR2 SYGVKD. The CDR3 runs 15 residues. Germline trimming cut 6 bases from V and 0 bases from J; bases unmatched to any gene: 3. CDR3 DNA: TGTGCCATCAGGGATAGCGGGAGCTCCTACAATGAGCAGTTCTTC. This gives the protein CAIRDSGSSYNEQFF.

This clonotype was recorded many times. The CDR3 bases are TGCGCCAGCAGCTTGAACACCGGGACTATGAACAATGAGCAGTTCTTC. Its protein product is CASSLNTGTMNNEQFF. The chain combines TRBV5-1 with TRBJ2-1; the match to TRBD2 covers 7 bases. There are 16 residues in the CDR3. Germline V gene data show CDR1 as SGHRS and CDR2 as YFSETQ. Trimming cost V 1 base and J 5 bases; bases outside gene matches: 9.

The chain has TRBV9 and TRBJ2-3; D not certain. Germline V CDR1 and CDR2: SGDLS, YYNGEE. The CDR3 consists of 16 residues. V dropped 2 bases and J dropped 2 bases, with 15 bases sitting between them. The CDR3 here is CASSVFGDPSTDTQYF. CDR3 DNA: TGTGCCAGCAGCGTCTTTGGCGACCCCTCCACAGATACGCAGTATTTT.

This clonotype was seen a few times. CDR3 region: CASSLHSLRDRTAKANYGYTF. CDR3 DNA sequence: TGCGCCAGCAGCTTGCACTCTCTTAGGGACAGGACCGCTAAGGCTAACTATGGCTACACCTTC. The rearrangement links TRBV5-1 to TRBJ1-2, with TRBD1 matching over 8 bases. J gave up 0 bases and V 1 base, and 20 bases lay outside the gene matches. CDR3 length: 21 amino acids. CDR1 and CDR2 from the germline V gene are SGHRS and YFSETQ.

The rearrangement uses TRBV20-1 and TRBJ2-3, with TRBD2 matching over 8 bases. Germline trimming cut 5 bases from V and 3 bases from J; bases unmatched to any gene: 7. Germline V gives CDR1 DFQATT, CDR2 SNEGSKA (reference sequence). This CDR3 has 14 residues. The CDR3 here is CSAPIAGRTDTQYF. CDR3 sequence (DNA): TGCAGTGCTCCCATAGCGGGGAGGACAGATACGCAGTATTTT.

This clonotype was found many times. The gene calls are TRBV18 and TRBJ2-3; D remains ambiguous. Trimming removed 3 bases from V and 2 bases from J, with 9 bases in between. Germline loops: CDR1 KGHSH, CDR2 LQKENI. The CDR3 consists of 14 residues. The CDR3 is CASSPHPSTDTQYF. The CDR3 nucleotides are TGTGCCAGCTCACCTCACCCTTCCACAGATACGCAGTATTTT.

This clonotype was observed at least ten times. The J gene is TRBJ2-7, the V gene TRBV7-9; unclear D gene. Germline-derived CDR1 and CDR2 are SEHNR and FQNEAQ (reference sequence). CDR3 length equals 14 residues. Trimming left V 1 base short and J 3 bases short, with 10 bases between. The DNA of the CDR3 is TGTGCCAGCAGCTTAGGACGGAGCCTCTACGAGCAGTACTTC. Translated: CASSLGRSLYEQYF.

This clonotype turned up a few times. The DNA of the CDR3 is TGTGCCTGGTCTGGCACAGGGAGGCGCAATCAGCCCCAGCATTTT. Its translation: CAWSGTGRRNQPQHF. The chain links TRBV30 to TRBJ1-5, with D maybe TRBD1 (6 bases). CDR1 and CDR2 (germline): GTSNPN, SVGIG (reference sequence). CDR3 length: 15 amino acids. The V end lost 5 bases, the J end lost 2 bases, and 16 bases lay between the germline ends.

The chain links TRBV25-1 to TRBJ2-7; D may be TRBD2 (5 bases). From germline, CDR1 is MGHDK and CDR2 SYGVNS. The V gene lost 1 base and the J gene lost 6 bases, with 13 bases spanning the gap. CDR3 length: 14 amino acids. This CDR3 reads CASSESYLAGEQYF. The DNA of the CDR3 is TGTGCCAGCAGTGAATCGTACCTAGCTGGCGAGCAGTACTTC.

This clonotype was picked up many times. The gene calls are TRBV4-2 and TRBJ2-1; maybe TRBD1 (6 bases). The CDR3 is made up of 16 amino acids. V lost 0 bases and J lost 3, with 12 bases in between. Germline V gene lookup returns CDR1 LGHNA and CDR2 YNFKEQ. DNA of the CDR3: TGTGCCAGCAGCCAAGATACAGGGTCCAGCTACAATGAGCAGTTCTTC. This encodes CASSQDTGSSYNEQFF.

As regards this clonotype: One junction end disagrees with the germline gene, perhaps due to a read error. This sequence joins TRBV11-2 and TRBJ2-5; no firm D call. The CDR3 extends over 11 amino acids. The germline V gene has CDR1 SGHAT and CDR2 FQNNGV. The CDR3 reads CASSLVGSRNF. The CDR3 region has the DNA TGTGCCAGCAGCTTAGTGGGATCCCGAAACTTC.